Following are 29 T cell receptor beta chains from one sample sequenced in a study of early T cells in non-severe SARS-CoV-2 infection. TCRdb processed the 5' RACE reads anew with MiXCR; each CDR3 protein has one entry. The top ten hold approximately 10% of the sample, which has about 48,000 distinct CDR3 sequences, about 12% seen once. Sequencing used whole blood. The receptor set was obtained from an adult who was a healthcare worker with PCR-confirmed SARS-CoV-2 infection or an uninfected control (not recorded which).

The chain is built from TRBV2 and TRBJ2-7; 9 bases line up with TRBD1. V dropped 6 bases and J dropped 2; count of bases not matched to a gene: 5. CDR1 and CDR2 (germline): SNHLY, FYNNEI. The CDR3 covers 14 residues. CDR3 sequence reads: CASREGQGAYEQYF. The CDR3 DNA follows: TGTGCCAGCAGAGAGGGACAGGGAGCCTACGAGCAGTACTTC.

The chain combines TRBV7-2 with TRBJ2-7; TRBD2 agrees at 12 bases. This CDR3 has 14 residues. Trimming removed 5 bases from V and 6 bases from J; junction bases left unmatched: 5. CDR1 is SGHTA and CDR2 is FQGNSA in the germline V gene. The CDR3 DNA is TGTGCCAGCAGCATACTAGCGGGAGGCGTCGAGCAGTACTTC. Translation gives CASSILAGGVEQYF.

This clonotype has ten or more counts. CDR3 nucleotide sequence: TGTGCCAGCAGCTCTACAGGGGGTGAAGGAAACACCATATATTTT. Translated, it gives CASSSTGGEGNTIYF. This rearrangement joins TRBV7-6 to TRBJ1-3; 8 nucleotides align to TRBD1. The V gene end was trimmed by 4 bases and the J gene end by 4 bases; junction bases not matched to a gene: 6. Germline CDR1 is SGHVS and CDR2 is FNYEAQ. There are 15 residues in the CDR3. Supplemented by reference TRBV7-6 and TRBJ1-3, the full variable domain reads GAGVSQSPRYKVTKRGQDVALRCDPISGHVSLYWYRQALGQGPEFLTYFNYEAQQDKSGLPNDRFSAERPEGSISTLTIQRTEQRDSAMYRCASSSTGGEGNTIYFGEGSWLTVV.

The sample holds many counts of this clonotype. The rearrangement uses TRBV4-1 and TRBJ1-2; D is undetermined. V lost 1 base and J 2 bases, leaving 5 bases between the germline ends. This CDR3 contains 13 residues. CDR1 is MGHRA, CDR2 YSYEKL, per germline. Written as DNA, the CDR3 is TGCGCCAGCAGCCAAGTAGCCAACTATGGCTACACCTTC. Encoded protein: CASSQVANYGYTF.

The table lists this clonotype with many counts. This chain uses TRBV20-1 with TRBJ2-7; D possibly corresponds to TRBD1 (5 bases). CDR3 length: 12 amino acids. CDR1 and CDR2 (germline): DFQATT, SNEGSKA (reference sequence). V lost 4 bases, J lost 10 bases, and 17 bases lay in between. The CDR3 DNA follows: TGCAGTGCTAATGACGGCAGGGCGTCTCAGTACTTC. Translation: CSANDGRASQYF.

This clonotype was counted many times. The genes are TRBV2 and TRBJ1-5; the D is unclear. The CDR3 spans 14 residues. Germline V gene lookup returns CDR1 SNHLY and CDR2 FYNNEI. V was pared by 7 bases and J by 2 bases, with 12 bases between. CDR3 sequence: CASMEESGNQPQHF. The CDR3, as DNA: TGTGCCAGCATGGAGGAGTCGGGCAATCAGCCCCAGCATTTT.

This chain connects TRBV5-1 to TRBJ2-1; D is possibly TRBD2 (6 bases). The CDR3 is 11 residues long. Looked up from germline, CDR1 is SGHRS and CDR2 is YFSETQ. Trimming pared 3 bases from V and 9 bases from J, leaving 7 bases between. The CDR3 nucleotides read TGCGCCAGCAGCTCCGGGGGTGAGCAGTTCTTC. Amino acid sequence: CASSSGGEQFF.

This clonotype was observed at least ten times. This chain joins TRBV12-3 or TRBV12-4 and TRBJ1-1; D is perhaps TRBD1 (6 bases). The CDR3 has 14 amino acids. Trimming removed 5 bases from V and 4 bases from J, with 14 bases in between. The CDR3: CASSPRGGVTEAFF. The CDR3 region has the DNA TGTGCCAGCAGTCCAAGGGGGGGAGTCACTGAAGCTTTCTTT.

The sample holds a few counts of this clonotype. The CDR3 loop reads CASSTWTGVDYGYTF. DNA of the CDR3: TGTGCCAGCAGTACTTGGACAGGGGTTGACTATGGCTACACCTTC. The chain links TRBV12-3 or TRBV12-4 to TRBJ1-2, with 9 nucleotides matching TRBD1. This CDR3 is 15 amino acids long. V lost 5 bases and J lost 3; bases outside the gene matches: 7.

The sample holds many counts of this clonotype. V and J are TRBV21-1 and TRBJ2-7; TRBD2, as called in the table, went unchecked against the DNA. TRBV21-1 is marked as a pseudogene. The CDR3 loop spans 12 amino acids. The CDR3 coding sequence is TGTGCCAGCAGCAAGGAGGGGTACGAGCAGTACTTC. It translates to CASSKEGYEQYF.

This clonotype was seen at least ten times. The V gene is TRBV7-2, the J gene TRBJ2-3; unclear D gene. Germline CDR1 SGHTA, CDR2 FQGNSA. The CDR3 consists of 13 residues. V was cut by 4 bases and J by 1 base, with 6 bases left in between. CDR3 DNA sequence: TGTGCCAGCAGCTGGGCGGGCACAGATACGCAGTATTTT. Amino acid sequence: CASSWAGTDTQYF.

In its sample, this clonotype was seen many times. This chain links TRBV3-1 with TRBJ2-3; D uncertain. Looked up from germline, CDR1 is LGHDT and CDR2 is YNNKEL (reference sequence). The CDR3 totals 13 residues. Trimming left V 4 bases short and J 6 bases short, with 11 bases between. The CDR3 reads CASSRSAVDTQYF. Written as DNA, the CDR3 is TGTGCCAGCAGCCGCTCAGCAGTGGATACGCAGTATTTT.

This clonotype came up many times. The CDR3 DNA reads as TGCAGCGTTGAAGATCGGAGCGGGGCTGGTGAGCAGTTCTTC. Translating it yields CSVEDRSGAGEQFF. This chain links TRBV29-1 with TRBJ2-1, with 7 bases matching TRBD2. Germline lookup yields CDR1 SQVTM and CDR2 ANQGSEA. V was clipped by 0 bases and J by 9 bases; unmatched bases: 8. The CDR3 length is 14 residues.

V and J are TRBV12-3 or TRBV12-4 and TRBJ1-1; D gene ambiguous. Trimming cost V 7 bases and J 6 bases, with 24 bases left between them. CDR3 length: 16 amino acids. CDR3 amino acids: CASNTRSGNRGSEAFF. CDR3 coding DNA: TGTGCCAGCAACACAAGATCTGGGAACAGAGGCTCTGAAGCTTTCTTT.

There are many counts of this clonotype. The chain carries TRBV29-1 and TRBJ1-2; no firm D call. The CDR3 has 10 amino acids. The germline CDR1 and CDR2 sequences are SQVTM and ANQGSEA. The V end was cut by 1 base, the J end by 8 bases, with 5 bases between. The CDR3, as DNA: TGCAGCGTTGAAGCTATGGGCTACACCTTC. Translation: CSVEAMGYTF.

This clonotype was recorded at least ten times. The CDR3: CASSLGTGNEKLFF. The CDR3 DNA sequence: TGTGCCAGCAGCTTAGGCACAGGAAATGAAAAACTGTTTTTT. The chain links TRBV13 to TRBJ1-4; TRBD1 might be the D (5 bases). Trimming pared 0 bases from V and 5 bases from J, leaving 7 bases between. The germline CDR1 and CDR2 sequences are PRHDT and FYEKMQ (reference sequence). This CDR3 comprises 14 residues.

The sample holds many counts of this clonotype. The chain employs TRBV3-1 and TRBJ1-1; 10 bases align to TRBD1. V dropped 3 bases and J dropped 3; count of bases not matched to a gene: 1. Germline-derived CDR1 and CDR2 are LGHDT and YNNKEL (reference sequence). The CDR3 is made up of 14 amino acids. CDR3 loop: CASSQGTGDTEAFF. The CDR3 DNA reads TGTGCCAGCAGCCAGGGGACAGGGGACACTGAAGCTTTCTTT.

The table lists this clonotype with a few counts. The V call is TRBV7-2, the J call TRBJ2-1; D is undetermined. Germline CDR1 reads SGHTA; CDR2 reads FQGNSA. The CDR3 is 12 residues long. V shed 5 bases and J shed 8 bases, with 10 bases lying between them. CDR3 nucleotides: TGTGCCAGCAGCCCGCCTTTATATGAGCAGTTCTTC. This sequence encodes CASSPPLYEQFF.

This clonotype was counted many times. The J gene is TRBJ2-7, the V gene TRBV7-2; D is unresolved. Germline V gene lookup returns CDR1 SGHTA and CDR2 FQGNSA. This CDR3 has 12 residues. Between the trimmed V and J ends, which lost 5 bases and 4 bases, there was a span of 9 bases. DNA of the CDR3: TGTGCCAGCAGCCCCGACCATTACGAGCAGTACTTC. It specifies CASSPDHYEQYF.

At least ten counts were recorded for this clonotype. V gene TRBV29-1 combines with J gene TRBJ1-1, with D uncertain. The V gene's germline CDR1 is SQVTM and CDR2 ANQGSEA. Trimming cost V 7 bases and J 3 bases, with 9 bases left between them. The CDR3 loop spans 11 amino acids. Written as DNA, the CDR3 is TGCAGCGGAGGCACGGACACTGAAGCTTTCTTT. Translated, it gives CSGGTDTEAFF.

The CDR3 region is CASLRTGTYEQYF. DNA for the CDR3: TGTGCCAGCTTACGGACAGGAACCTACGAGCAGTACTTC. The rearrangement uses TRBV28 and TRBJ2-7, with 7 bases identical to TRBD1. This CDR3 has 13 residues. Germline CDR1 and CDR2: MDHEN and SYDVKM. Losses at the gene ends were 8 bases for V and 2 bases for J; bases not matched to a gene: 6.

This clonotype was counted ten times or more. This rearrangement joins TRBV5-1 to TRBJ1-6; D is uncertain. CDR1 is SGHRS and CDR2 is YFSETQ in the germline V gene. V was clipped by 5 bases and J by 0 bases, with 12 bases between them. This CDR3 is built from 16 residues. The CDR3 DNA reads TGCGCCAGCAGTCCCTCGCGGAGCTCCTATAATTCACCCCTCCACTTT. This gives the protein CASSPSRSSYNSPLHF.

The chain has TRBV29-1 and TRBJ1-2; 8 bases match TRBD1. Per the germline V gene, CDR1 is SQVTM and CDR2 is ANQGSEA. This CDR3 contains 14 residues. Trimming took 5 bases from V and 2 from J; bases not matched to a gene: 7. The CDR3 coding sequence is TGCAGCGTTAAGGGTCAGGGGGCGAACTATGGCTACACCTTC. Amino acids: CSVKGQGANYGYTF.

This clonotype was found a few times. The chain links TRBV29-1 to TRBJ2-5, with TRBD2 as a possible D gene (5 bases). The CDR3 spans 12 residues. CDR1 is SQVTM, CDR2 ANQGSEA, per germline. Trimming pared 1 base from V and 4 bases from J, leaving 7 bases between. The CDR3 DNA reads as TGCAGCGTTGAAGGGACTGGAGAGACCCAGTACTTC. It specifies CSVEGTGETQYF.

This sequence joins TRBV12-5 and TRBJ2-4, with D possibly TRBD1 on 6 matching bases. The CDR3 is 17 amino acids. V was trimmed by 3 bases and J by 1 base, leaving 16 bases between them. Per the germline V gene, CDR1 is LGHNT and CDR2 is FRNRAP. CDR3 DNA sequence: TGTGCTAGTGGTTTCGTCTCCGGGCAGGGGGCCAAAAACATTCAGTACTTC. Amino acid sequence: CASGFVSGQGAKNIQYF. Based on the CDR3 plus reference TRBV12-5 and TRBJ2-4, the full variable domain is DARVTQTPRHKVTEMGQEVTMRCQPILGHNTVFWYRQTMMQGLELLAYFRNRAPLDDSGMPKDRFSAEMPDATLATLKIQPSEPRDSAVYFCASGFVSGQGAKNIQYFGAGTRLSVL.

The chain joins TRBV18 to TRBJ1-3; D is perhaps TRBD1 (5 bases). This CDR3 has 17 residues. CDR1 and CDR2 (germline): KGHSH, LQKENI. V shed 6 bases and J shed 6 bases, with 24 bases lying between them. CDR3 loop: CASSRAPRAQRENTIYF. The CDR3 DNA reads TGTGCCAGCTCCCGTGCCCCCAGGGCGCAGCGGGAAAACACCATATATTTT.

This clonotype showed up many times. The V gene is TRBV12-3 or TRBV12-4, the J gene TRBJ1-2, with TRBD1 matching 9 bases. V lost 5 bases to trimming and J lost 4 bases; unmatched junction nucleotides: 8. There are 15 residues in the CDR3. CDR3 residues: CASSLSGQGLYGYTF. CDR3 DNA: TGTGCCAGCAGTCTCTCGGGACAGGGTCTCTATGGCTACACCTTC.

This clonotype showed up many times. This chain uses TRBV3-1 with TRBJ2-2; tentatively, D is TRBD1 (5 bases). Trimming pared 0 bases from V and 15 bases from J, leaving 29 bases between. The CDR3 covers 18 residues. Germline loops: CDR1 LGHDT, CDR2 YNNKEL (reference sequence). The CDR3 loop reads CASSQEFRTDTLHLTLFF. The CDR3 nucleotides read TGTGCCAGCAGCCAAGAATTCAGGACGGACACCTTACACCTTACGTTGTTTTTT.

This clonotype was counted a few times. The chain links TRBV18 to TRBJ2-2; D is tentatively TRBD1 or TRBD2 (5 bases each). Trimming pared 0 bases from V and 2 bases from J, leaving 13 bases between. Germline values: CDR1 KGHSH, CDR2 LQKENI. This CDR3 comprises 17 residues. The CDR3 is CASSPPDRGLNTGELFF. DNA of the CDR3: TGTGCCAGCTCACCACCGGACCGGGGCCTCAACACCGGGGAGCTGTTTTTT.